This T cell receptor (beta chain) derives from a study of PD-1 blockade in classical Hodgkin lymphoma. As for the study in general: Every 2 weeks, patients had 3 mg/kg nivolumab intravenously. Study conclusions and caveats: At C4D1, TCR diversity had climbed significantly for CD4+ cells, though not for CD8+ cells. Repertoires differed for reasons still undefined, possibly disease activity or prior therapy.

Germline lookup yields CDR1 MDHEN and CDR2 SYDVKM. Unmatched junction bases numbered 6, after V lost 1 base and J lost 6 bases. The CDR3 extends over 15 amino acids. Relapses following autologous stem cell transplantation were seen in all patients, with brentuximab vedotin exposure varying. Using immunoSEQ multiplex PCR, the repertoire was profiled, and TCRdb retains in-frame clones only, with some absent. The sample lists over 10,000 clones, around 84% occurring once. By proportion, this clone is medium-sized. Its cognate antigen is unknown. The sequence derives from a human donor with classical Hodgkin lymphoma. The rearrangement joins TRBV28 to TRBJ1-5; 7 bases map to TRBD1. The input for sequencing was peripheral blood mononuclear cells (PBMCs), taken at baseline. CDR3 coding DNA: TGTGCCAGCAGTTTATTGGGGCAGGGGGGTCAGCCCCAGCATTTT. It encodes CASSLLGQGGQPQHF.